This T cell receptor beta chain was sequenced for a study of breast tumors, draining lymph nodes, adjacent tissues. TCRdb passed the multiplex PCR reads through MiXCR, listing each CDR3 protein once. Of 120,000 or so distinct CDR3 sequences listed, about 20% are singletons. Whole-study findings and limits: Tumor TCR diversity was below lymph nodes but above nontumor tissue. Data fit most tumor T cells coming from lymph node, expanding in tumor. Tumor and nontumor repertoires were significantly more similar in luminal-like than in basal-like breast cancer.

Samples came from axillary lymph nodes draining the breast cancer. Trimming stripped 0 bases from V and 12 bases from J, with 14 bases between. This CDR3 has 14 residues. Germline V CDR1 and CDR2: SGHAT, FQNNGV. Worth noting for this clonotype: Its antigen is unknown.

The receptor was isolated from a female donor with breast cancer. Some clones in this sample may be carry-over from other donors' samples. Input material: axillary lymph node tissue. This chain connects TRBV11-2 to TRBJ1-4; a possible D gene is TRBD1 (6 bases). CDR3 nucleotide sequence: TGTGCCAGCAGCTTAGAGTGGGTAGGGGGGCAACTGTTTTTT. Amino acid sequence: CASSLEWVGGQLFF.